Shown below are 21 T cell receptor beta chains from a single sample sequenced in a study of post-analysis software for immune sequencing data (dated by TCRdb to between 2014 and 2017). General findings and caveats noted by the study authors: Patients showed significantly higher frequencies than controls for a few TRBV segments, among them TRBV5-6, TRBV5-1 and TRBV20-1.

Preparation of the library involved PCR. The sequencing machine was an Illumina HiSeq 2500. To reduce PCR and sequencing biases, unique molecular identifiers were built into the TCR beta cDNA libraries. TCRdb handled the public reads itself, with Q25 trimming in fastp and clone calling in MiXCR, and kept productive beta chains. Every CDR3 protein is listed once, alongside the most common genes and DNA of its rows. Here the sample has some 690,000 distinct CDR3 sequences; just under 30% occur a single time. The ten largest clonotypes hold approximately 0.6% of the sample. These receptors' targets are unknown. Sequencing was performed on blood. Every receptor here comes from a girl aged 10 to 17 with multiple sclerosis.

This clonotype has just a few counts. The chain recombines TRBV29-1 with TRBJ1-2; maybe TRBD1 (6 bases). The CDR3 covers 13 residues. Per the germline V gene, CDR1 is SQVTM and CDR2 is ANQGSEA. Trimming stripped 6 bases from V and 2 bases from J, with 13 bases between. CDR3 sequence reads: CSVARGMNYGYTF. For the CDR3, the DNA is TGCAGCGTCGCAAGGGGGATGAACTATGGCTACACCTTC.

V and J are TRBV11-3 and TRBJ2-2; D is uncertain. CDR3 length: 16 amino acids. Per the germline V gene, CDR1 is SGHNT and CDR2 is YENEEA. V was shortened by 5 bases and J by 4 bases, with 17 bases between the two germline ends. The CDR3: CASSPGWSRGTGELFF. The CDR3 nucleotides are TGTGCCAGCAGCCCAGGCTGGAGCCGCGGCACCGGGGAGCTGTTTTTT.

This sequence joins TRBV29-1 and TRBJ2-7; 7 bases match TRBD1. The tail of the sequence fits TRBJ2-5 better, so the J call may be wrong. The CDR3 totals 13 residues. Per the germline V gene, CDR1 is SQVTM and CDR2 is ANQGSEA. In DNA, the CDR3 is TGCAGCGTTGAGCCGGGACAGAGTGTGACCCAGTACTTC. It yields the protein CSVEPGQSVTQYF.

There are a few counts of this clonotype. The genes are TRBV7-9 and TRBJ2-1; D unclear. Germline V gene lookup returns CDR1 SEHNR and CDR2 FQNEAQ (reference sequence). V gave up 8 bases and J gave up 0 bases, with 11 bases separating them. CDR3 length: 14 amino acids. Here the CDR3 DNA reads TGTGCCAGCCGACGACCTAGCTCCTACAATGAGCAGTTCTTC. Protein product: CASRRPSSYNEQFF.

The gene calls are TRBV21-1 and TRBJ1-2; the DNA was not compared with TRBD1, the D call given in the table. TRBV21-1 is marked as a pseudogene. The CDR3 length is 14 residues. CDR3 loop: CASSNGDRGHGYTF. CDR3 bases: TGTGCCAGCAGCAACGGGGACAGGGGGCACGGCTACACCTTC.

The chain combines TRBV6-6 with TRBJ1-1; D possibly corresponds to TRBD1 (5 bases). Germline CDR1 MNHNY, CDR2 SVGAGI (reference sequence). The V end lost 0 bases, the J end lost 6 bases, and 5 bases lay between the germline ends. This CDR3 spans 12 amino acids. CDR3 in amino acids: CASSYSGPEAFF. CDR3 in DNA: TGTGCCAGCAGTTACTCGGGACCTGAAGCTTTCTTT.

The rearrangement uses TRBV5-6 and TRBJ2-5; 11 bases fit TRBD2. This CDR3 is 15 amino acids long. With V trimmed by 3 bases and J by 5 bases, 6 bases remained unmatched. Germline-derived CDR1 and CDR2 are SGHDT and YYEEEE. The CDR3 region has the DNA TGTGCCAGCAGCTCGACTAGCGGGGTGGAGGAGACCCAGTACTTC. It yields the protein CASSSTSGVEETQYF.

The rearrangement uses TRBV27 and TRBJ1-5; D is uncertain. The CDR3 extends over 16 amino acids. Germline CDR1 MNHEY, CDR2 SMNVEV (reference sequence). With 0 bases removed from V and 1 base from J, the gap between germline ends came to 10 bases. The CDR3 DNA reads as TGTGCCAGCAGTTTATCAGGGAGTGGGAGCAATCAGCCCCAGCATTTT. Amino acids: CASSLSGSGSNQPQHF.

The chain carries TRBV2 and TRBJ2-1; tentative D call: TRBD2 (6 bases). The CDR3 runs to 11 residues. The V end was cut by 6 bases, the J end by 9 bases, with 9 bases between. Looked up from germline, CDR1 is SNHLY and CDR2 is FYNNEI. CDR3 amino acids: CASREGGEQFF. As DNA, the CDR3 is TGTGCCAGCAGGGAGGGAGGTGAGCAGTTCTTC.

This clonotype was counted a few times. The rearrangement links TRBV6-2 or TRBV6-3 to TRBJ1-5; D is uncertain. The CDR3 extends over 14 amino acids. Trimming took 10 bases from V and 5 from J, leaving 18 bases between them. Germline loops: CDR1 MNHEY, CDR2 SVGEGT. As DNA, the CDR3 is TGTGCCACCACCTCCGCCCGGGGATATCAGCCCCAGCATTTT. Translated: CATTSARGYQPQHF.

This sequence joins TRBV6-6 and TRBJ2-5; TRBD2 matches at 8 bases. V shed 10 bases, J shed 2 bases, and the junction held 0 bases outside the gene matches. Germline CDR1 reads MNHNY; CDR2 reads SVGAGI (reference sequence). The CDR3 length is 11 residues. The DNA for the CDR3 is TGTGCCACGGGGGGGCAAGAGACCCAGTACTTC. Residues: CATGGQETQYF.

This clonotype was seen more than once but under ten times. This chain joins TRBV29-1 and TRBJ2-5; D is unresolved. The CDR3 runs to 14 residues. V was clipped by 2 bases and J by 4 bases, with 14 bases between them. Germline CDR1 is SQVTM and CDR2 is ANQGSEA. CDR3 in DNA: TGCAGCGTTGAAATCCCACACCCCCGAGAGACCCAGTACTTC. It specifies CSVEIPHPRETQYF.

V gene TRBV7-2 combines with J gene TRBJ2-7, with D hard to call. Germline V CDR1 and CDR2: SGHTA, FQGNSA. The CDR3 has 13 amino acids. V lost 4 bases, J lost 4 bases, and 11 bases lay in between. The CDR3 sequence is CASSWKGDYEQYF. The CDR3 DNA reads as TGTGCCAGCAGCTGGAAAGGAGATTACGAGCAGTACTTC.

This clonotype was seen many times. The chain combines TRBV20-1 with TRBJ1-2; D remains ambiguous. Deletions cut 1 base from V and 5 bases from J, with 11 bases between. Per germline, CDR1 DFQATT and CDR2 SNEGSKA (reference sequence). This CDR3 has 13 residues. The CDR3 DNA reads as TGCAGTGCTAGAGGGCAGACTTCTTATGGCTACACCTTC. Protein product: CSARGQTSYGYTF.

This clonotype has more than one count but fewer than ten. V is TRBV7-2 and J is TRBJ2-1, with TRBD2 matching over 14 bases. The CDR3 has 18 amino acids. Germline CDR1 is SGHTA and CDR2 is FQGNSA. The V gene end was trimmed by 2 bases and the J gene end by 7 bases; junction bases not matched to a gene: 10. CDR3 bases: TGTGCCAGCAGCTTAAGGGGACTAGCGGGGGCCCCTAGAAATGAGCAGTTCTTC. Residues: CASSLRGLAGAPRNEQFF.

This clonotype was recorded many times. This chain uses TRBV15 with TRBJ2-5; D may match TRBD1 or TRBD2 (5 bases each). The CDR3 consists of 13 residues. Germline V CDR1 and CDR2: LNHNV, YYDKDF (reference sequence). Trimming took off 1 base at V and 5 bases at J, with 8 bases between the two ends. The CDR3 loop reads CATSRGGIETQYF. Here the CDR3 DNA reads TGTGCCACCAGCAGAGGGGGGATCGAGACCCAGTACTTC. Variable domain in full (rest from reference TRBV15 and TRBJ2-5): DAMVIQNPRYQVTQFGKPVTLSCSQTLNHNVMYWYQQKSSQAPKLLFHYYDKDFNNEADTPDNFQSRRPNTSFCFLDIRSPGLGDTAMYLCATSRGGIETQYFGPGTRLLVL.

This sequence joins TRBV12-3 or TRBV12-4 and TRBJ2-5, with TRBD2 as a possible D gene (7 bases). The CDR3 has 13 residues. V lost 6 bases and J lost 5, with 13 bases in between. CDR3 sequence reads: CASSPWGGETQYF. CDR3 DNA sequence: TGTGCCAGCAGCCCGTGGGGGGGCGAGACCCAGTACTTC.

This clonotype was found a few times. V gene TRBV6-6 combines with J gene TRBJ2-3, with unresolved D. Germline lookup yields CDR1 MNHNY and CDR2 SVGAGI (reference sequence). V was clipped by 0 bases and J by 8 bases, with 9 bases between them. This CDR3 region has 13 residues. CDR3 coding DNA: TGTGCCAGCAGTTACTCGAAAGTGGGTACGCAGTATTTT. This codes for CASSYSKVGTQYF.

The chain has TRBV12-3 or TRBV12-4 and TRBJ1-5, with D possibly being TRBD1 (6 bases). V lost 5 bases to trimming and J lost 5 bases, with 10 bases between them. The CDR3 loop spans 13 amino acids. In DNA, the CDR3 is TGTGCCAGCAGTACCTACAGGGATCAGCCCCAGCATTTT. Translated, it gives CASSTYRDQPQHF.

The CDR3 sequence: CASSQGGQGFPIQYF. Here the CDR3 DNA reads TGTGCCAGCAGCCAAGGGGGACAGGGGTTTCCCATTCAGTACTTC. The chain joins TRBV3-1 to TRBJ2-4; 10 bases map to TRBD1. The CDR3 is made up of 15 amino acids. Germline V CDR1 and CDR2: LGHDT, YNNKEL (reference sequence). J was trimmed by 9 bases and V by 1 base; bases with no gene match: 6. Based on the CDR3 plus reference TRBV3-1 and TRBJ2-4, the full variable domain is DTAVSQTPKYLVTQMGNDKSIKCEQNLGHDTMYWYKQDSKKFLKIMFSYNNKELIINETVPNRFSPKSPDKAHLNLHINSLELGDSAVYFCASSQGGQGFPIQYFGAGTRLSVL.

This clonotype was observed a few times. CDR3 amino acids: CSASIVAGVYEQYF. The CDR3 DNA reads as TGCAGTGCTAGTATTGTAGCGGGAGTTTACGAGCAGTACTTC. V gene TRBV20-1 combines with J gene TRBJ2-5; 9 bases align to TRBD2. With the DNA end fitting TRBJ2-7 better, the J assignment may be wrong. CDR3 size: 14 residues. From germline, CDR1 is DFQATT and CDR2 SNEGSKA (reference sequence).